These 14 T cell receptor beta chains share one sample of origin, sequenced in a study of PD-1 blockade in classical Hodgkin lymphoma. Sample time point: cycle 4 day 1 (C4D1), after around six weeks of nivolumab. The patients all showed relapse after autologous stem cell transplantation, while their brentuximab vedotin exposure varied. TCRdb keeps only in-frame clones here, not all; method: immunoSEQ multiplex PCR. The table includes about 44,000 clones, about 70% detected once. Sequenced material: peripheral blood mononuclear cells (PBMCs), taken before the fourth cycle of nivolumab. The source of these receptors is a human donor with classical Hodgkin lymphoma.

In this sample, this clone turned up a few times. The CDR3 is CASSVNVGADTQYF. CDR3 DNA sequence: TGCGCCAGCAGCGTGAATGTGGGGGCAGATACGCAGTATTTT. The rearrangement links TRBV5-1 to TRBJ2-3, with D perhaps TRBD1 or TRBD2 (5 bases each). This CDR3 comprises 14 residues. Looked up from germline, CDR1 is SGHRS and CDR2 is YFSETQ. Trimming shortened V by 4 bases and J by 4 bases, and 13 bases separated the two germline ends.

The J gene is TRBJ2-7, the V gene TRBV15; no clear D. Germline V CDR1 and CDR2: LNHNV, YYDKDF (reference sequence). V lost 5 bases and J 4 bases, leaving 9 bases between the germline ends. The CDR3 length is 12 residues. Here the CDR3 reads CATSSLQYEQYF. The DNA of the CDR3 is TGTGCCACCAGCTCGCTTCAATACGAGCAGTACTTC.

This clone was observed a single time. The rearrangement uses TRBV13 and TRBJ2-7, with a weak D call TRBD1 (5 bases). Germline V gene sequence: CDR1 PRHDT, CDR2 FYEKMQ (reference sequence). The CDR3 is 14 amino acids. V shed 5 bases and J shed 6 bases, with 17 bases lying between them. CDR3 protein: CASSHSRTPAEQYF. The DNA of the CDR3 is TGTGCCAGCAGCCACAGTCGGACACCGGCCGAGCAGTACTTC.

The V gene is TRBV7-3, the J gene TRBJ2-1; TRBD2 aligns across 9 bases. Per the germline V gene, CDR1 is SGHTA and CDR2 is FQGTGA. V lost 9 bases to trimming and J lost 5 bases; unmatched junction nucleotides: 8. The CDR3 loop spans 14 amino acids. The CDR3 DNA follows: TGTGCCAGAAAACAGACTAGCGGTGACAATGAGCAGTTCTTC. Translating gives CARKQTSGDNEQFF.

CDR3 in amino acids: CASSPPGRGQETQYF. In DNA, the CDR3 is TGTGCCAGCTCACCACCGGGCAGGGGCCAAGAGACCCAGTACTTC. This chain links TRBV18 with TRBJ2-5, with D perhaps TRBD1 (6 bases). Per germline, CDR1 KGHSH and CDR2 LQKENI. This CDR3 contains 15 residues. Between the trimmed V and J ends, which lost 0 bases and 1 base, there was a span of 9 bases.

This clone occurred a few times. This chain uses TRBV6-6 with TRBJ1-1; 8 bases align to TRBD1. The CDR3 has 14 amino acids. CDR1 and CDR2 (germline): MNHNY, SVGAGI (reference sequence). V was pared by 3 bases and J by 6 bases, with 6 bases of the junction left unmatched. CDR3 in amino acids: CASSYDRGGAEAFF. In DNA, the CDR3 is TGTGCCAGCAGTTATGACAGGGGCGGCGCTGAAGCTTTCTTT.

Only a few counts were recorded for this clone. V gene TRBV30 combines with J gene TRBJ1-5, with D perhaps TRBD1 (5 bases). CDR1 and CDR2 (germline): GTSNPN, SVGIG (reference sequence). CDR3 size: 13 residues. Trimming shortened V by 1 base and J by 8 bases, and 12 bases separated the two germline ends. The CDR3 region has the DNA TGTGCCTGGAGTGGGATTGTGGGGGAGCCCCAGCATTTT. Translation: CAWSGIVGEPQHF.

The chain carries TRBV25-1 and TRBJ2-5; unclear D gene. CDR3 length: 15 residues. Germline lookup yields CDR1 MGHDK and CDR2 SYGVNS. Trimming took 3 bases from V and 2 from J, leaving 13 bases between them. Here the CDR3 reads CASSDYNEPQETQYF. The CDR3 DNA sequence: TGTGCCAGCAGTGATTATAACGAGCCGCAAGAGACCCAGTACTTC.

This clone was picked up one time. This sequence joins TRBV6-6 and TRBJ2-2; maybe TRBD2 (5 bases). The CDR3 runs to 13 residues. The ends were cut back, 2 bases at V and 5 bases at J, with 6 bases in the middle. Per the germline V gene, CDR1 is MNHNY and CDR2 is SVGAGI (reference sequence). CDR3 region: CASSYGETGELFF. In nucleotides, the CDR3 is TGTGCCAGCAGTTACGGGGAGACCGGGGAGCTGTTTTTT.

This clone was detected only a few times. The gene calls are TRBV9 and TRBJ2-5, with no clear D. Germline V gene data show CDR1 as SGDLS and CDR2 as YYNGEE. The CDR3 runs to 14 residues. Deletions cut 6 bases from V and 4 bases from J, with 16 bases between. The CDR3: CASTDDPVGETQYF. In DNA form, the CDR3 reads TGTGCCAGCACCGATGACCCAGTCGGAGAGACCCAGTACTTC.

The rearrangement uses TRBV27 and TRBJ1-2; a possible D gene is TRBD1 (6 bases). The CDR3 sequence is 14 residues long. Germline CDR1 reads MNHEY; CDR2 reads SMNVEV (reference sequence). With 8 bases removed from V and 4 bases from J, the gap between germline ends came to 17 bases. The CDR3 nucleotides read TGTGCCAGCGGATCCGGGGGGCGAGTCTATGGCTACACCTTC. Protein product: CASGSGGRVYGYTF.

The sample holds one count of this clone. V is TRBV30 and J is TRBJ2-3; D possibly corresponds to TRBD1 (6 bases). Germline V lookup: CDR1 GTSNPN, CDR2 SVGIG (reference sequence). The CDR3 has 13 residues. V was shortened by 5 bases and J by 0 bases, with 9 bases between the two germline ends. The CDR3 bases are TGTGCCTGGCACAGGGCTAGCACAGATACGCAGTATTTT. Protein sequence: CAWHRASTDTQYF.

The genes are TRBV7-2 and TRBJ2-5; D is ambiguous. V was cut by 4 bases and J by 1 base, with 7 bases left in between. CDR3 size: 13 residues. From germline, CDR1 is SGHTA and CDR2 FQGNSA. This CDR3 reads CASSYASQETQYF. The CDR3 DNA is TGTGCCAGCAGCTATGCTTCCCAAGAGACCCAGTACTTC.

This rearrangement joins TRBV28 to TRBJ1-1; a possible D gene is TRBD1 (6 bases). V lost 6 bases and J lost 4, with 15 bases in between. The CDR3 sequence is 14 residues long. Germline CDR1 reads MDHEN; CDR2 reads SYDVKM. CDR3 sequence reads: CASRRRGSPTEAFF. CDR3 nucleotide sequence: TGTGCCAGCAGGCGCAGGGGTTCCCCCACTGAAGCTTTCTTT.